This T cell receptor (beta chain) was found in a study of CD8+ T cells in alopecia areata. Researchers took lesional scalp punch biopsies and peripheral blood from people who were alopecia areata patients. Sequencing templates came from extracted RNA that was reverse transcribed into cDNA. Clones were read by immunoSEQ multiplex PCR, and TCRdb kept only the in-frame ones, dropping some. The sample has around 30,000 clones; 70% to 80% are singletons. Study-level results: Relative to normal scalp, lesional scalp, especially alopecia totalis/universalis, showed higher clonality. Resident alphabeta T cells of normal skin are also sequenced in scalp samples. Mice showed clearer TCR sharing than patients did, a gap that was possibly HLA-related.

This clone occurred many times. Its antigen remains unknown. The sample comprised NKG2D-low CD8+ T cells sorted from blood. This clonotype was sampled from a human donor with alopecia areata.

CDR3 sequence (DNA): TGTGCCAGCTCACCGTCCGCGGGCCAAGAGACCCAGTACTTC. This sequence encodes CASSPSAGQETQYF. The rearrangement links TRBV18 to TRBJ2-5, with D possibly TRBD2 on 5 matching bases. The CDR3 totals 14 residues. The V gene lost 3 bases and the J gene lost 1 base, with 9 bases spanning the gap. Looked up from germline, CDR1 is KGHSH and CDR2 is LQKENI.